This record concerns one T cell receptor (beta chain) sequence. No cognate antigen has been identified for it. No much larger clone is present one base from it, and per-base qualities are unavailable. Using the deep immunoSEQ assay, multiplex PCR amplified TCR CDR3 regions from genomic DNA. For each cell subset, the extracted genomic DNA was distributed evenly across all wells of several immunoSEQ 96-well plates, and each plate served as one replicate. For sorted subsets, each replicate PCR was loaded with 200 to 250 ng genomic DNA, equivalent to 32,000 or so T cell genomes. The purified libraries were quantified using a Qubit 3.0 fluorometer, sized with a Bioanalyzer 2100, and then quantified again using the KAPA Library Quantification kit. Every immunoSEQ 96-well plate was sequenced on a dedicated single-read 150-cycle Illumina NextSeq 550 flow cell. In the source study's methods: Because the immunoSEQ output included only junctional sequences and no quality scores, the filtering could not be the same as the filtering used for full-length reads. To assign V/J genes and CDR3, sequences were annotated using PyIR, a Python wrapper for IgBLAST v1.9, with IMGT germline references. Reads with weak V/J assignments (E-value above 1e-6), missing CDR3, stop codons, out-of-frame junctions, or ambiguous translated residues were removed. V3J clonotypes were defined as sequences sharing the same inferred V gene, J gene, and CDR3 amino acid sequence. To compute the percentage overlap between repertoires, the number of shared unique clonotypes was divided by the size of the smaller repertoire. RTK rarefaction, the Chao1 estimator, and Recon v2.1 estimates of unobserved clonotypes were used to assess repertoire richness. For all TCRbeta clonotypes obtained by the gDNA method from a handful of donors, generation probabilities were computed with OLGA. As stored in TCRdb, this immuneACCESS dataset retains in-frame rearrangements with V and J assigned. A fraction of the clones does not appear; measured against another copy, unresolved V genes explain less than half of the discrepancy, and the remainder lacks a known reason. Clonal size and the V and J genes are those of that table, whereas D and trimming came from the DNA. In this sample the table shows about 2.4 million clones, roughly 93% of which occur a single time. The ten largest clones represent around 0.37% of the sample.

For CDR1 and CDR2, the germline V gene lists LGHNA and YSLEER. The trim is 1 base for V and 0 bases for J, with a gap of 5 bases between the germline ends. Inclusive of the bounding cysteine and phenylalanine, the CDR3 is 14 residues long. Just the 42-base CDR3 DNA is kept, in frame starting at base 1. The sample comes from a study of shared clonotypes between healthy human individuals (dated by TCRdb to between 2020 and 2021). Notes on the research overall: The cohort included three men and a couple of women between 18 and 49 years of age. For each donor, CD4 naive and CD4 memory were each given three plates, CD8 naive was given two plates, and CD8 memory was given one plate. To estimate repertoire size and how much clonotypes are shared between individuals, the study performed deep sequencing of blood TCR repertoires from roughly five healthy adults. To increase sequencing depth and limit assay-specific biases, different laboratories used diverse techniques to prepare libraries and sequence TCR repertoires. Leukapheresis yielded between about 0.9 and 9.5 billion PBMCs per donor.

The paper as a whole reports these results and caveats: Pairwise subsampling led to the expectation that sequencing depth would affect the degree of clonotype sharing among donors. Rarefaction of sorted-subset datasets indicated incomplete sequencing despite the large sequencing depth. Larger estimated clonotype richness was generally found for naive subsets than for memory subsets. Sampling was restricted to blood, and TCR repertoires in tissue are likely to differ from TCR repertoires in blood. Higher generation probabilities were observed for clonotypes shared by all four sorted-subset donors than for non-shared clonotypes. Across four donors, around 5.4% of naive CD4, approximately 3.5% of naive CD8, 2.3% of memory CD4, and 0.4% to 0.45% of memory CD8 clonotypes were shared. The genetic and exposure-history diversity represented was limited by the small number of donors.

Donors were healthy HIV-negative adults with no recently reported acute infections or vaccinations. Only Caucasian adults living in Nashville, Tennessee, USA were represented among the donors. CD4+ T cells were enriched by magnetic negative selection; naive cells were then positively selected on CD45RA, and the negative fraction formed the memory subset. Blood was collected by leukapheresis, and PBMCs were isolated by Ficoll-Histopaque density gradient centrifugation and then cryopreserved in liquid nitrogen vapor phase. Analytical flow cytometry was used to check the purity and quantity of each magnetically sorted T cell population. Genomic DNA was isolated from each sorted fraction and quantified by UV absorbance on a Nanodrop 2000c.

The sequence was obtained from a man aged 18 to 30 in good health. Some clones in this sample may be carry-over from other donors' samples. The sequenced sample consisted of naive CD4+ T cells from PBMCs. The cell subset or site label, as the study defines it: CD45RA+ positively selected. Here the chain combines TRBV4-3 and TRBJ2-3; the D gene identity is not certain. The bases are TGCGCCAGCAGCCAAGTAAAGAGCACAGATACGCAGTATTTT. Protein translation: CASSQVKSTDTQYF.